This TCR delta chain emerged from a study of Vδ1+ human thymocytes (dated by TCRdb to 2016 to 2019). Background on the whole study: As a data resource, the study described the mRNA-level TRG and TRD CDR3 repertoires found in highly purified Vdelta1+ thymocytes taken from young children. Earlier work had validated the multiplex-based CDR3 amplicon strategy against 5'RACE-based methods for generating CDR3 amplicons.

RNA was isolated using the RNeasy mini kit, and reverse transcription was performed with Superscript III. CDR3 amplicons were generated by multiplex PCR with pooled V-gene forward primers and a constant-region reverse primer carrying Illumina adaptor overhangs. After gel purification, amplicons were indexed with Nextera index primers over about 8 extra PCR cycles and were then purified with AMPure XP beads. The libraries were sequenced on an Illumina MiSeq using paired-end 250 bp reads, dual indexing and an approximately 20% PhiX spike-in. The authors processed their data as follows. FastQC was used to check read quality, and ea-utils fastq-join was used to merge TRG read pairs. IMGT/HighV-QUEST was used to annotate the sequences, only productive sequences with an unambiguous V-gene assignment were kept, and clonotypes were defined as sequences sharing an identical CDR3 sequence. For downstream analysis, the tools were VDJtools 1.1.1, tcR 2.2.3, Treemap and vegan Shannon diversity in R 3.4.4. The public reads were reprocessed by TCRdb using CATT, and rows of matching DNA were later combined. None of the V and J calls come from the authors' own analysis; TCRdb made them. Across this sample there are about 58,000 delta-chain clones, with more than 12% seen only once. The ten largest clones represent 0.3% to 0.45% of the sample.

What the study reported, not specific to this receptor: Because unexpected Vdelta2 sequences could lead to misinterpretation of bulk repertoire data, the authors recommended using highly purified populations and single-cell validation. In contrast to oligoclonal peripheral blood repertoires, thymic TRG and TRD repertoires appeared to be highly polyclonal with Gaussian CDR3 length distributions. Because no clustering by age or sex was seen, donors were not stratified by age or sex in the analyses. Many TRG clonotypes were found to be shared between donors (up to about 7x10^3), whereas TRD repertoires were found to be essentially private (max roughly 120 shared). Even though sort purity was high, roughly 20% of thymic TRD sequences were Vdelta2 (and few were Vdelta3), which was not the case for the peripheral blood Vdelta1+ controls.

On this clone: No cognate antigen has been identified for it. No much larger clone exists at a distance of one base, and base qualities are not known.

Thymic samples were depleted of alphabeta T cells, then CD3+ TCRVdelta1+ TCRVdelta2- thymocytes were FACS-sorted. The purity of the sorted Vdelta1+ thymocytes was between 98% and 99.6%. Thymic specimens were obtained from several paediatric patients, aged from about 5 days to 17 months, who were undergoing corrective cardiac surgery. Thymic tissue was dispersed, and mononuclear cells were isolated on a Histopaque-1077 density gradient. The staining antibodies were anti-TCRVdelta1 clone TS8.2, anti-TCRVdelta2 clone B6, anti-CD3 clone HIT3a and anti-TCRalphabeta clone IP26. V and J are trimmed by 3 bases and 0 bases, and the gene matches miss 13 bases of the junction. From its cysteine to its phenylalanine, the CDR3 spans 18 amino acids. The sequence is cut down to CDR3 DNA, 54 bases in frame from base 1. As encoded in the germline V gene, CDR1 is GEAIGNYY while CDR2 is EKD.

The sequence was collected from a girl under three years old who had congenital heart surgery. The receptor chain draws on TRDV2 and TRDJ1; TRDD3 lines up with 9 middle nucleotides. Sequences were obtained from Vdelta1+ gamma-delta thymocytes from the thymus. The cell subset or site label, read with the paper, signifies: FACS-sorted CD3+ TCRalphabeta- TCRVdelta1+ TCRVdelta2- thymocytes. The CDR3 corresponds to CACDQITDWGRYTDKLIF. DNA sequence: TGTGCCTGTGACCAAATTACGGACTGGGGGAGGTACACCGATAAACTCATCTTT.